A selection of T cell receptor beta chains follows, all from one sample in a study of neoadjuvant anti-PD-1 for oral cavity cancer. This table comes from immunoSEQ multiplex PCR, and its TCRdb copy is limited to in-frame clones, with some not included. The sample lists over 13,000 clones; around 74% were seen once. This specimen was PBMCs, taken after nivolumab (anti-PD-1) treatment. Source of these receptors: a person between 40 and 79 years old with oral cavity squamous cell carcinoma. The CDR3 runs from the conserved cysteine through the conserved F or W. The D gene is left open where the match is weak. Expanded clones get a size class; other rows say once, few or many, or leave the size out.

clone size	V gene	D gene	J gene	CDR3 protein	CDR3 DNA
.	TRBV6-5	TRBD1	TRBJ1-4	CASRGTGGNEKLFF	TGTGCCAGCAGAGGGACAGGGGGGAATGAAAAACTGTTTTTT
.	TRBV4-2	TRBD2	TRBJ2-3	CASSQEGLGRTDTQYF	TGTGCCAGCAGCCAGGAAGGACTAGGGCGCACAGATACGCAGTATTTT
.	TRBV12-2	.	TRBJ1-1	CASRPYMNTEAFF	TGTGCAAGTCGCCCGTACATGAACACTGAAGCTTTCTTT
.	TRBV11-2	.	TRBJ1-2	CASRQYRSSVYNYGYTF	TGTGCCAGCAGGCAATACAGGAGTTCCGTCTACAACTATGGCTACACCTTC
.	TRBV4-1	.	TRBJ2-1	CASSRVGPGEQFF	TGCGCCAGCAGCCGAGTGGGGCCGGGTGAGCAGTTCTTC
few	TRBV2	.	TRBJ2-2	CASSERPGELFF	TGTGCCAGCAGTGAAAGGCCCGGGGAGCTGTTTTTT
.	TRBV7-6	TRBD2	TRBJ2-3	CASSFAGGMGDTQYF	TGTGCCAGCAGCTTTGCGGGGGGCATGGGAGATACGCAGTATTTT
few	TRBV27	.	TRBJ2-3	CASSFFVAGLTDTQYF	TGTGCCAGCAGTTTCTTCGTGGCGGGGTTGACAGATACGCAGTATTTT
once	TRBV6-6	.	TRBJ2-1	CASSPGRPRANNEQFF	TGTGCCAGCAGCCCGGGGAGACCTAGGGCAAACAATGAGCAGTTCTTC
.	TRBV29-1	TRBD1	TRBJ2-1	CSVGTGLYNEQFF	TGCAGCGTCGGGACAGGGCTATACAATGAGCAGTTCTTC
.	TRBV7-9	TRBD1	TRBJ2-7	CASSLGDRGAYEQYF	TGTGCCAGCAGCTTAGGAGACAGGGGGGCCTACGAGCAGTACTTC
.	TRBV4-2	.	TRBJ2-2	CASSQEGERHTGELFF	TGTGCCAGCAGCCAAGAGGGGGAAAGGCACACCGGGGAGCTGTTTTTT
.	TRBV10-3	TRBD1	TRBJ2-3	CAIRTGNRNTQYF	TGTGCCATCAGGACAGGGAACCGAAATACGCAGTATTTT
.	TRBV1	.	TRBJ2-4	CTSSQDRGGPAKNIQYF	TGCACCAGCAGCCAAGACAGGGGGGGCCCCGCCAAAAACATTCAGTACTTC
few	TRBV30	.	TRBJ1-2	CAWSVATGASYTF	TGTGCCTGGAGTGTAGCTACTGGGGCAAGCTACACCTTC
.	TRBV7-8	.	TRBJ2-1	CASRQRTDTYNEQFF	TGTGCCAGCAGGCAGAGGACGGACACTTACAATGAGCAGTTCTTC
.	TRBV7-3	.	TRBJ2-3	CASSLTALRDTQYF	TGTGCCAGCAGCTTAACGGCTTTGAGAGATACGCAGTATTTT
.	TRBV19	.	TRBJ1-2	CASSFTSGGYTF	TGTGCCAGTAGTTTCACAAGTGGAGGCTACACCTTC
.	TRBV5-1	.	TRBJ2-1	CASSQDRLSYNEQFF	TGCGCCAGCAGCCAGGACAGACTCTCCTACAATGAGCAGTTCTTC
few	TRBV6-1	TRBD1	TRBJ1-2	CASSGLTGGRGYTF	TGTGCCAGCAGTGGTCTGACAGGGGGCCGCGGCTACACCTTC
once	TRBV7-3	.	TRBJ2-5	CASSKTAGETQYF	TGTGCCAGCAGCAAGACCGCCGGGGAGACCCAGTACTTC
few	TRBV9	TRBD2	TRBJ2-7	CASSVGPSGGNYEQYF	TGTGCCAGCAGCGTAGGGCCTAGCGGGGGGAACTACGAGCAGTACTTC
.	TRBV2	.	TRBJ2-5	CASSDLTGETQYF	TGTGCCAGCAGTGATCTGACGGGAGAGACCCAGTACTTC
.	TRBV7-9	.	TRBJ2-7	CASSWRGSYEQYF	TGTGCCAGCAGCTGGAGGGGCAGCTACGAGCAGTACTTC
once	TRBV19	.	TRBJ1-3	CATTPGLSGNTIYF	TGTGCCACCACCCCAGGACTCTCTGGAAACACCATATATTTT
.	TRBV5-6	.	TRBJ2-3	CASSLDGATDTQYF	TGTGCCAGCAGCTTGGACGGGGCTACAGATACGCAGTATTTT
.	TRBV5-1	TRBD2	TRBJ2-3	CASSSWTSGVPGEYF	TGCGCCAGCAGCTCCTGGACTAGCGGGGTACCAGGGGAGTATTTT
.	TRBV7-3	.	TRBJ2-1	CASSQLVGGEQFF	TGTGCCAGCAGTCAGCTTGTGGGCGGTGAGCAGTTCTTC
.	TRBV5-1	TRBD1	TRBJ1-2	CASSLAWGTGVGYTF	TGCGCCAGCAGCTTGGCCTGGGGGACAGGGGTAGGCTACACCTTC
.	TRBV28	.	TRBJ2-5	CASWIGTEETQYF	TGTGCCAGCTGGATCGGGACTGAAGAGACCCAGTACTTC
.	TRBV6-6	.	TRBJ2-5	CASSYRSQQETQYF	TGTGCCAGCAGTTATCGGTCCCAGCAAGAGACCCAGTACTTC
.	TRBV6-6	.	TRBJ2-5	CASSNHAGVMETQYF	TGTGCCAGCAGCAACCACGCCGGAGTCATGGAGACCCAGTACTTC
.	TRBV7-6	TRBD1	TRBJ1-5	CASSQQGARQPQHF	TGTGCCAGCAGCCAACAGGGGGCCCGTCAGCCCCAGCATTTT